These T cell receptor beta chains were read from a single sample in a study of T cell responses to AZD1222 COVID-19 vaccine. Sequencing used immunoSEQ multiplex PCR; TCRdb keeps in-frame clones, though not all of them. The sample carries fewer than 90,000 clones, about 90% recorded once. The source material was peripheral blood, sampled 28 days after the second AZD1222 dose. The receptors here all came from an adult who received the AZD1222 COVID-19 vaccine. Each CDR3 is given with its conserved first and last residue. Each record gives: D gene, V gene, J gene, clone size, CDR3 DNA, CDR3 protein. D genes are given only for firm matches. The listing skips clone size in some rows; elsewhere it reads once, few, many or a size class.

D: -
V: TRBV7-8
J: TRBJ1-2
size: -
DNA: TGTGCCAGCAGCTTAGCGTGGGGAGAGGCTGGCTACACCTTC
CDR3: CASSLAWGEAGYTF

D: -
V: TRBV7-3
J: TRBJ2-2
size: -
DNA: TGTGCCAGCAGCTTAAACGGCGGAACGAACACCGGGGAGCTGTTTTTT
CDR3: CASSLNGGTNTGELFF

D: TRBD2
V: TRBV7-8
J: TRBJ2-3
size: -
DNA: TGTGCCAGCAGCCCCCGACTAGCGGTAACCACAGATACGCAGTATTTT
CDR3: CASSPRLAVTTDTQYF

D: -
V: TRBV7-9
J: TRBJ2-1
size: once
DNA: TGTGCCAGCAGCTCTTGGGCGGGGGCCTACTACAATGAGCAGTTCTTC
CDR3: CASSSWAGAYYNEQFF

D: -
V: TRBV30
J: TRBJ1-6
size: -
DNA: TGTGCCTGGGGTAGAGGGCCGAGGAATTCACCCCTCCACTTT
CDR3: CAWGRGPRNSPLHF

D: -
V: TRBV2
J: TRBJ1-5
size: -
DNA: TGTGCCAGCAGCCCTACGGGGGGTGGACAGCCCCAGCATTTT
CDR3: CASSPTGGGQPQHF

D: TRBD1
V: TRBV5-1
J: TRBJ2-7
size: -
DNA: TGCGCCAGCAGCTGGGGGACAGGCCTAACCTACGAGCAGTACTTC
CDR3: CASSWGTGLTYEQYF

D: -
V: TRBV19
J: TRBJ1-5
size: -
DNA: TGTGCCAGTAGTGGCCAGTATAGCAATCAGCCCCAGCATTTT
CDR3: CASSGQYSNQPQHF

D: -
V: TRBV7-9
J: TRBJ1-2
size: -
DNA: TGTGCCAGCAGCTACGACCCGGGGACTGGTGGCTACACCTTC
CDR3: CASSYDPGTGGYTF

D: -
V: TRBV6-6
J: TRBJ1-4
size: medium-sized
DNA: TGTGCCAGCAGTTACCCCGGAGGGCCCATAAATGAAAAACTGTTTTTT
CDR3: CASSYPGGPINEKLFF

D: -
V: TRBV5-1
J: TRBJ1-2
size: -
DNA: TGCGCCAGCAGCTCGGGACCCCCAAGGTATGGCTACACCTTC
CDR3: CASSSGPPRYGYTF

D: -
V: TRBV7-3
J: TRBJ1-1
size: -
DNA: TGTGCCAGCAGCTTATTCCATAGTACAGGGGAAGCTTTCTTT
CDR3: CASSLFHSTGEAFF

D: -
V: TRBV7-9
J: TRBJ1-2
size: -
DNA: TGTGCCAGCAGCTTAGTAGCGTCCCCGGGGGCGGGTGGCTACACCTTC
CDR3: CASSLVASPGAGGYTF

D: -
V: TRBV7-9
J: TRBJ1-2
size: -
DNA: TGTGCCAGCAGCAGACCCAGGGGCCGGAACTATGGCTACACCTTC
CDR3: CASSRPRGRNYGYTF

D: TRBD1
V: TRBV5-1
J: TRBJ2-5
size: -
DNA: TGCGCCAGCAGCTTGTGGGGACAGCACCAAGAGACCCAGTACTTC
CDR3: CASSLWGQHQETQYF

D: -
V: TRBV28
J: TRBJ2-1
size: -
DNA: TGTGCCAGCAGGGAGAGGGGGCTAGCGGATAAATACAATGAGCAGTTCTTC
CDR3: CASRERGLADKYNEQFF

D: TRBD2
V: TRBV3-1/TRBV3-2
J: TRBJ2-1
size: -
DNA: TGTGCCAGCAGCCTTAGCGGGAGGGGCAATGAGCAGTTCTTC
CDR3: CASSLSGRGNEQFF

D: TRBD2
V: TRBV11-2
J: TRBJ2-1
size: -
DNA: TGTGCCAGCAGCTACCGGGGACTAGCGGGTATGAATGAGCAGTTCTTC
CDR3: CASSYRGLAGMNEQFF

D: -
V: TRBV5-1
J: TRBJ2-2
size: -
DNA: TGCGCCAGCAGTTATGGGAACAGGGACACCGGGGAGCTGTTTTTT
CDR3: CASSYGNRDTGELFF

D: -
V: TRBV27
J: TRBJ2-7
size: -
DNA: TGTGCCAGCAGTTTAGGGGCAGCCAACGAGCAGTACTTC
CDR3: CASSLGAANEQYF

D: -
V: TRBV2
J: TRBJ2-3
size: -
DNA: TGTGCCAGCAGTGTAGGCCCTCCTGGCACAGATACGCAGTATTTT
CDR3: CASSVGPPGTDTQYF

D: TRBD1
V: TRBV29-1
J: TRBJ1-4
size: once
DNA: TGCAGCGTTTCCCCCACCGGGACAGGCGAAGAAAAACTGTTTTTT
CDR3: CSVSPTGTGEEKLFF

D: TRBD1
V: TRBV6-5
J: TRBJ1-5
size: -
DNA: TGTGCCAGCAGTTATCCACAGGGGGGGAATCAGCCCCAGCATTTT
CDR3: CASSYPQGGNQPQHF

D: -
V: TRBV5-1
J: TRBJ2-7
size: few
DNA: TGCGCCAGCAGCCTTTCGACAGCTGCCTCCTACGAGCAGTACTTC
CDR3: CASSLSTAASYEQYF

D: -
V: TRBV28
J: TRBJ1-1
size: -
DNA: TGTGCCAGCAGACTGCCGACATGGGAGAACACTGAAGCTTTCTTT
CDR3: CASRLPTWENTEAFF

D: -
V: TRBV18
J: TRBJ1-1
size: -
DNA: TGTGCCAGCTCACCACTGTCCCGGATGAACACTGAAGCTTTCTTT
CDR3: CASSPLSRMNTEAFF

D: -
V: TRBV5-4
J: TRBJ1-2
size: -
DNA: TGTGCCAGCAGCTCCCCCCCGGGGGCGACCAACTATGGCTACACCTTC
CDR3: CASSSPPGATNYGYTF

D: -
V: TRBV19
J: TRBJ1-1
size: -
DNA: TGTGCCAGTACCCCGACAGTAGCTAACACTGAAGCTTTCTTT
CDR3: CASTPTVANTEAFF

D: -
V: TRBV9
J: TRBJ2-2
size: -
DNA: TGTGCCAGCAGCGGACAGTCCATAAACACCGGGGAGCTGTTTTTT
CDR3: CASSGQSINTGELFF

D: -
V: TRBV18
J: TRBJ2-4
size: -
DNA: TGTGCCAGCTCACCCCGGGGGTCTGACATTCAGTACTTC
CDR3: CASSPRGSDIQYF

D: -
V: TRBV5-1
J: TRBJ1-1
size: -
DNA: TGCGCCAGCAGCCCGGAATGGAACACTGAAGCTTTCTTT
CDR3: CASSPEWNTEAFF

D: TRBD2
V: TRBV24-1
J: TRBJ2-3
size: -
DNA: TGTGCCACCAGTGATTGGCGGGAGGGCCCAGATACGCAGTATTTT
CDR3: CATSDWREGPDTQYF

D: TRBD1
V: TRBV6-5
J: TRBJ1-1
size: -
DNA: TGTGCCAGCACTAGGACAGGTTTGAACACTGAAGCTTTCTTT
CDR3: CASTRTGLNTEAFF

D: -
V: TRBV2
J: TRBJ2-7
size: -
DNA: TGTGCCAGCAGGTACACCTCAGGGCCCCAGGGCGGGGAGCAGTACTTC
CDR3: CASRYTSGPQGGEQYF

D: -
V: TRBV27
J: TRBJ2-7
size: -
DNA: TGTGCCAGCAGTAACAGGGTTCCCTACGAGCAGTACTTC
CDR3: CASSNRVPYEQYF

D: -
V: TRBV27
J: TRBJ2-2
size: -
DNA: TGTGCCAGCAGTTTAATGGGAAACACCGGGGAGCTGTTTTTT
CDR3: CASSLMGNTGELFF

D: TRBD1
V: TRBV19
J: TRBJ1-5
size: -
DNA: TGTGCCAGTAGCGGGACAGGGGGAAGTCAGCCCCAGCATTTT
CDR3: CASSGTGGSQPQHF

D: TRBD2
V: TRBV29-1
J: TRBJ2-3
size: -
DNA: TGCAGCGCCGGGGGGGTCATCGGGACTTCACTAATCGCAGATACGCAGTATTTT
CDR3: CSAGGVIGTSLIADTQYF

D: -
V: TRBV6-5
J: TRBJ1-1
size: -
DNA: TGTGCCAGCAGTAGGGGGGGCACTGAAGCTTTCTTT
CDR3: CASSRGGTEAFF

D: -
V: TRBV30
J: TRBJ1-1
size: -
DNA: TGTGCCTGGAGTCTCCAAATGAACACTGAAGCTTTCTTT
CDR3: CAWSLQMNTEAFF

D: -
V: TRBV5-4
J: TRBJ2-7
size: -
DNA: TGTGCCAGCAGCCGTGATCATTACGAGCAGTACTTC
CDR3: CASSRDHYEQYF

D: -
V: TRBV24-1
J: TRBJ2-3
size: -
DNA: TGTGCCACCAGTGAGACAGATACGCAGTATTTT
CDR3: CATSETDTQYF

D: -
V: TRBV19
J: TRBJ1-2
size: once
DNA: TGTGCCAGTAGTATAGGAACGGGAAACTATGGCTACACCTTC
CDR3: CASSIGTGNYGYTF